The 4 T cell receptor beta chains given below trace back to one sample, sequenced in a study of tumor-infiltrating lymphocytes in primary liver carcinoma. With roughly 0.5 ug total RNA as template and a constant-region primer, TCR beta cDNA was made. Three nested multiplex PCR rounds, a slightly modified ARM-PCR method, built the TCR beta libraries. Running roughly 10 cycles apiece, the first two PCR rounds relied on TRBV1-TRBV30 forward primers together with a C-beta reverse primer. TCRdb re-analysed the multiplex PCR reads in MiXCR, keeping a single row per CDR3 protein. Here the sample spans some 190,000 distinct CDR3 sequences, 60% being singletons. Germline DNA was also extracted, and blood RNA derived from unsorted whole blood. Sequencing used peripheral blood. All receptors come from a man aged 35 to 55 with primary liver carcinoma and hepatitis B virus infection.

Concerning this clonotype: Since a much larger clone is just one base distant, this may be a read error. This chain connects TRBV11-2 to TRBJ1-1, with D unclear. Germline loops: CDR1 SGHAT, CDR2 FQNNGV. CDR3 length: 13 residues. This chain's CDR3 is CASSLHLVAEASF. The CDR3, as DNA: TGTGCCAGCAGCCTCCACCTGGTGGCCGAAGCTTCCTTT.

The chain has TRBV29-1 and TRBJ2-1; 7 bases map to TRBD2. The CDR3 totals 13 residues. J lost 7 bases, V lost 4 bases, and 7 bases had no gene match. CDR1 and CDR2 from the germline V gene are SQVTM and ANQGSEA. CDR3 residues: CSVGDYRKNEQFF. Written as DNA, the CDR3 is TGCAGCGTTGGGGACTACCGGAAAAATGAGCAGTTCTTC.

The chain links TRBV29-1 to TRBJ2-3, with no clear D. There are 14 residues in the CDR3. Trimming took off 4 bases at V and 1 base at J, with 12 bases between the two ends. Germline V lookup: CDR1 SQVTM, CDR2 ANQGSEA. DNA of the CDR3: TGCAGCGTTGCCACGCCCCAAGGCACAGATACGCAGTATTTT. It specifies CSVATPQGTDTQYF.

The table lists this clonotype with many counts. The J gene is TRBJ2-7, the V gene TRBV11-1; D unclear. The CDR3 sequence is 12 residues long. Trimming pared 2 bases from V and 4 bases from J, leaving 6 bases between. The germline V gene has CDR1 SGHAT and CDR2 FQDESV (reference sequence). The CDR3 DNA is TGTGCCAGCAGCTTACGAGAGTACGAGCAGTACTTC. It specifies CASSLREYEQYF.